This T cell receptor (beta chain) originates from a study of naive and memory T cell subsets. Points from the study as a whole: Over 95% of naive TCR sequences appeared only once after error correction, unlike memory subsets. Especially in CD8 cells, naive repertoires contained a few larger clonotypes, possibly CD45RA-re-expressing memory cells. In CD4 and CD8 cells, diversity dropped from naive through EMRA.

The junction had 8 bases not matched to a gene; V was cut back by 0 bases and J by 4 bases. The CDR3 totals 15 residues. Germline V gene data show CDR1 as DFQATT and CDR2 as SNEGSKA (reference sequence). An equimolar mix of two oligonucleotides served as the beta constant-region primer for TRBC1 and TRBC2. Four rounds of PCR amplified the ligated cDNA using nested alpha and beta constant-region primers plus SP2. TCRdb used MiXCR to reprocess the UMI-ligation and nested PCR reads, holding one entry per CDR3 protein. There are 140,000 to 150,000 distinct CDR3 sequences in the sample; 22% occur only once, and 0.085% to 0.11% lies in the top ten. This clonotype appeared a few times. Its antigen is currently unknown.

This rearrangement joins TRBV20-1 to TRBJ2-5; 7 bases match TRBD2. The specimen was naive CD4+ T cells from blood. This TCR was sampled from a human donor in good health. The CDR3 sequence is CSAREMLGGGETQYF. CDR3 sequence (DNA): TGCAGTGCTAGAGAGATGCTGGGGGGGGGAGAGACCCAGTACTTC.